The clone carrying this T cell receptor (beta chain) has a handful of counts. A sample-barcoded 5' primer and a J-beta primer mix were used in a second PCR of roughly 6 to 11 cycles. The study obtained at least 3 million CDR3-containing paired-end reads from every sample. TCRdb reprocessed the 5' RACE reads with MiXCR, giving one entry per CDR3 protein. This sample has roughly 1,300,000 distinct CDR3 sequences; roughly 60% occur once, and the top ten carry about 6.7%. With V trimmed by 0 bases and J by 9 bases, 5 bases remained unmatched. The CDR3 contains 14 residues. The V gene's germline CDR1 is LGHNA and CDR2 YNFKEQ. This record comes from a study of blood T cells in healthy people across ages. The study drew donors from healthy Caucasian individuals in Russia aged 6 to 90. Per-sample PBMC isolation yielded at least 6.5 million cells. Total RNA extraction produced at least 5 micrograms (per sample) for the study.

The material sequenced was blood. The receptor was isolated from a man in his late teens or twenties in good health. The chain is built from TRBV4-2 and TRBJ2-1, with TRBD2 matching 7 bases. In DNA, the CDR3 is TGTGCCAGCAGCCAAGAGACTAGCCAGATTGAGCAGTTCTTC. As protein: CASSQETSQIEQFF.